This T cell receptor (beta chain) came from a study of graft-versus-host responses after intestinal transplantation. Germline-derived CDR1 and CDR2 are MNHEY and SVGAGI. V shed 0 bases and J shed 2 bases, with 10 bases lying between them. CDR3 length: 15 residues. With regard to this clone: Antigen unknown.

Repertoires were generated with immunoSEQ multiplex PCR, while TCRdb's copy carries only in-frame clones and drops some. The sample includes some 87,000 clones, about 93% of them seen just once. Here the sequenced sample was unstimulated CD8+ T cells sorted from spleen or lymph node cells, taken before transplant. The origin of this receptor is a human donor who was the organ donor for an intestinal transplant. The V gene is TRBV6-5, the J gene TRBJ2-5; no reliable D call. The DNA for the CDR3 is TGTGCCAGCAGTTACTCGAGTTCTAGTCAAGAGACCCAGTACTTC. Protein: CASSYSSSSQETQYF.